This TCR beta chain originates from a study of OX40 agonist ivuxolimab in advanced cancers. Study-level results: Low normalized T-cell clonal expansion was also seen in some nonresponders. There was clonal expansion of CD4+ and CD8+ blood T cells by week 6 at 0.1 to 3.0 mg/kg. It was not determined which antigens were specifically recognized by the peripheral T cells that had undergone clonal expansion.

Method: immunoSEQ multiplex PCR; TCRdb's copy keeps in-frame clones and lacks some. This sample yields roughly 60,000 clones, of which around 85% are seen a single time; 4% belongs to the top ten. For this clone: The antigen remains undetermined.

Trimming took 6 bases from V and 4 from J, leaving 15 bases between them. This CDR3 is 14 amino acids long. Germline CDR1 is MNHNY and CDR2 is SVGAGI (reference sequence). V gene TRBV6-6 combines with J gene TRBJ1-1, with D perhaps matching TRBD1 (6 bases). Sequenced here: CD4+ or CD8+ T cells sorted from blood, sampled in a trial of the OX40 agonist ivuxolimab. This clonotype was sampled from an adult with an advanced solid tumor such as melanoma, head and neck, liver or kidney cancer. CDR3 bases: TGTGCCAGCAGAACCCGGGGGCGACGCACTGAAGCTTTCTTT. It encodes CASRTRGRRTEAFF.